This TCR beta chain was sequenced in a study of cytomegalovirus exposure and HLA in healthy donors. Study-wide findings and caveats: In a later analysis, TCR beta V- and J-gene trimming was associated with a missense DCLRE1C variant. A further, later analysis showed that HLA-associated TCR beta chains (compared with equally common others) were more clonally expanded.

The PCR made use of 60 Vbeta and 13 Jbeta primers. TCRdb's copy holds only in-frame clones and misses some; the assay was immunoSEQ multiplex PCR. This table lists 77,000 or so clones. In regard to this clone: Its antigen is not identified.

In germline, CDR1 is KGHSH, CDR2 LQKENI. CDR3 length equals 13 residues. The V gene lost 4 bases and the J gene lost 3 bases, with 9 bases spanning the gap. This receptor was taken from a man between 25 and 39 years old in good health and CMV-seronegative. This chain uses TRBV18 with TRBJ1-1; D is unresolved. The sequenced material came from PBMCs. CDR3 nucleotide sequence: TGTGCCAGCTCACGGGCCCAGGACACTGAAGCTTTCTTT. As protein: CASSRAQDTEAFF.